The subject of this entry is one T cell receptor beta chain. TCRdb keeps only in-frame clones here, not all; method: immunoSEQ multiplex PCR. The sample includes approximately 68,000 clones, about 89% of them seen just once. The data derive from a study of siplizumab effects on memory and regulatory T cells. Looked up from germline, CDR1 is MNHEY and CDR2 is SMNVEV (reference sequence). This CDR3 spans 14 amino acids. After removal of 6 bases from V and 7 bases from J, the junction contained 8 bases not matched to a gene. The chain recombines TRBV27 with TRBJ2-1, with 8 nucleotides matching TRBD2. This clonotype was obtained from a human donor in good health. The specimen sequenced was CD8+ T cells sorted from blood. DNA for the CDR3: TGTGCCAGCAGGGTAGCGGGGTCGTTAAATGAGCAGTTCTTC. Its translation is CASRVAGSLNEQFF.